These T cell receptor beta chains were read from a single sample in a study of tumor and adjacent non-tumor tissue in lung cancer. TCRdb reprocessed the multiplex PCR reads with MiXCR, giving one entry per CDR3 protein. The sample has 95,000 to 150,000 distinct CDR3 sequences; about 66% are singletons. Sequenced material: lung tumor tissue. Receptors were obtained from a man aged 25-40 years with non-small cell lung cancer. Each CDR3 is given with its conserved first and last residue. D genes are given only for firm matches. Size tells how often a clone was seen (once, few, many) or the class of an expanded clone, and some rows leave it out.

>TRBV10-2|.|.|TRBJ2-1
TGCACCAGCAGTGCCGTAGGGCGATACAATGAGCAGTTCTTC
CTSSAVGRYNEQFF
>TRBV10-3|.|.|TRBJ1-5
TGTGCCATCAGTGAGTCAGGAGGGGTAAGCAATCAGCCCCAGCATTTT
CAISESGGVSNQPQHF
>TRBV11-1|.|TRBD2|TRBJ2-1
TGTGTCAGCAGCTTAGGCGGGAGCTCCTACATTGAGCAGTTCTTC
CVSSLGGSSYIEQFF
>TRBV20-1|.|.|TRBJ1-4
TGCAGTGTTCGCCAGGGCCCTGAAAAACTGTTTTTT
CSVRQGPEKLFF
>TRBV6-1|.|TRBD1|TRBJ2-3
TGTGCCAGCAATGAATTGAGGTGGGGACAGGGTGGGACAGATACGCAATATTTT
CASNELRWGQGGTDTQYF
>TRBV20-1|many|TRBD1|TRBJ2-1
TGCAGTGCCCCGTACAGGGGAAATAGTGAGCAGTTCTTC
CSAPYRGNSEQFF
>TRBV20-1|.|TRBD2|TRBJ2-1
TGCAATGCTAGAGCCCTGTTAGCGGGGGGATCCTACAGTGAGCAGTTCTTC
CNARALLAGGSYSEQFF
>TRBV6-5|.|.|TRBJ2-7
TGTGCCGGCAGTTACTCGCGAAGCCCGGACGATCAGTACTTC
CAGSYSRSPDDQYF
>TRBV5-7|few|.|TRBJ2-7
TGTGCCAGCAGCCGTACCTACGAGCAGTACTTC
CASSRTYEQYF
>TRBV6-6|many|.|TRBJ2-6
TGTGCGAGTTCCTCTGGGGCCAACGTCCTGACTTTC
CASSSGANVLTF
>TRBV4-1|.|.|TRBJ1-5
TGCGTCAGCAGCGTTAGACTGGTAGAGCCCCAGCATTTT
CVSSVRLVEPQHF
>TRBV12-3/TRBV12-4|.|.|TRBJ1-4
TGCGTCAGCAGAGGACCGGGAGAAGAAAAACTGTTTTTT
CVSRGPGEEKLFF
>TRBV15|.|TRBD1|TRBJ2-7
TGTGCCACCAGCAGAGATCAGGGGGCGGGGGAGCAGTACTTC
CATSRDQGAGEQYF
>TRBV11-2|.|.|TRBJ2-3
TGTGCCAGCAGCCCCGGGGTCAGGGCAGATATGCAGTATTTT
CASSPGVRADMQYF
>TRBV6-6|.|TRBD2|TRBJ2-2
TGTGCCAGCACTTACGACCTAGCGGAAAACACCGGGGAGCTGTTCTTT
CASTYDLAENTGELFF
>TRBV5-4|few|TRBD1|TRBJ1-2
TGTGCCAGCACAACTTACAGGGGCGCCATCTATGGCTACACCTTC
CASTTYRGAIYGYTF
>TRBV6-1|once|.|TRBJ2-1
TGTACCCGCAGTGCGGGTTTTGGGAATGAGCAGTTCTTC
CTRSAGFGNEQFF
>TRBV10-3|few|TRBD1|TRBJ1-6
TGTGCCATCAGGGGAGGGACAGACAATTCACCCCTCCACTTT
CAIRGGTDNSPLHF
>TRBV6-8|.|TRBD2|TRBJ2-7
TGTGCCAGCACCGTAAATTGGGGGGGAAAGTTCAACGAGCAGTACTTC
CASTVNWGGKFNEQYF
>TRBV24-1|.|TRBD1|TRBJ2-1
TGTGCCACCAGTGGGGCCGGGACAGGGGATGAGCAGTTCTTC
CATSGAGTGDEQFF
>TRBV12-3/TRBV12-4|.|.|TRBJ1-1
TGTGCCAGCAGTCTAGACCATTCCGAGAGGACTGAAGCTTTCTTT
CASSLDHSERTEAFF
>TRBV6-5|medium-sized|.|TRBJ2-7
TGTGCCAGCAGTTACAACAGGGAGTACGAGCAGTACTTC
CASSYNREYEQYF
>TRBV5-4|few|.|TRBJ2-1
TGTGCCAGCAGCTTGGGCGGCGCCAGAAACAATGAGCAGTTCTTC
CASSLGGARNNEQFF
>TRBV11-3|.|.|TRBJ2-2
TGTGCCAGCAGTTTAGGAGGGGATACCAGGGAGCTGTTTTTT
CASSLGGDTRELFF
>TRBV4-1|many|.|TRBJ2-5
TGCGCCAGCAGCCAAGGATCTCAAGAGACCCAGTACTTC
CASSQGSQETQYF
>TRBV12-3/TRBV12-4|.|.|TRBJ2-2
TGTGCCTGCAGAGGACTAACCGCCACCGGGGAGCTGTTTTTT
CACRGLTATGELFF
>TRBV20-1|.|TRBD2|TRBJ2-1
TGCAGTGCTAGAGGTGAGACTAGCGGAGACAATGAGCAGTCCTTC
CSARGETSGDNEQSF
>TRBV12-3/TRBV12-4|many|.|TRBJ1-2
TGTGCCAGCAGTTTTGAGGGGCTGGGCGGCTACACCTTC
CASSFEGLGGYTF
>TRBV5-6|few|.|TRBJ2-7
TGTACCAGCAGCTTTGCAGGCCCCTACGAGCAGTACTTC
CTSSFAGPYEQYF
>TRBV5-6|.|TRBD1|TRBJ2-7
TGTGCCAGCAGCTTGTCATTGGGACAGGCTACATACGAGAAGTACTTC
CASSLSLGQATYEKYF
>TRBV29-1|.|.|TRBJ1-1
TGCAGCATTGTAACCACCCACACTGAAGCTTTCTTT
CSIVTTHTEAFF
>TRBV6-8|.|.|TRBJ2-5
TGTCCCAGCGGTGCCGGTGTAGTAGAGACACAGTACTTC
CPSGAGVVETQYF
>TRBV6-5|.|.|TRBJ2-1
TGTGTCAGAAGTCTCGAGCCATGGAATGAGCAGTTCTTC
CVRSLEPWNEQFF
>TRBV11-2|.|TRBD2|TRBJ2-5
TGTGCCAGCAGCTTTCCTAGCGGGGGGTATCAAGAGGCCCAGTACTTC
CASSFPSGGYQEAQYF
>TRBV29-1|.|.|TRBJ1-2
TGTAGCGTTGATGTGGCAGGGGCGATTCTGGGAGGCTACATCTTC
CSVDVAGAILGGYIF
>TRBV11-2|.|.|TRBJ2-1
TGTGCCAGCAACCTCGCTAGCATGGCGTCCTACAATGAGCAGTTCTTC
CASNLASMASYNEQFF
>TRBV29-1|.|TRBD2|TRBJ2-5
TGCAGCACCCGCGGGGCTAGCGGGGGGGCCGTAGAGACCCAGTACTTC
CSTRGASGGAVETQYF
>TRBV29-1|.|.|TRBJ2-3
TGCAGCGTTGAAGATCCCCGGAAGGGAACGGAACAGTATTTT
CSVEDPRKGTEQYF
>TRBV18|few|TRBD1|TRBJ1-1
TGTGCCAGCTCACCTCGGGCCGACAGGGCGGTTTACACTGAAGCTTTCTTT
CASSPRADRAVYTEAFF
>TRBV29-1|.|TRBD1|TRBJ2-3
TGCAGCGTTTTCGGGGACAGGTTATTTAGCGCAGATACGCAGTATTTT
CSVFGDRLFSADTQYF
>TRBV4-1|.|.|TRBJ2-7
TGCGTCAGCAGCCGGGTACCACAGTACTACGAGCAGTACTTC
CVSSRVPQYYEQYF
>TRBV29-1|once|TRBD1|TRBJ1-2
TGCAGCGCCGCTGGGACAGGAGTTTACGGCTACACCTTC
CSAAGTGVYGYTF
>TRBV20-1|many|TRBD2|TRBJ2-3
TGCAGTGCAGACGGACTACTAGCGACTACGCAGTATTTT
CSADGLLATTQYF
>TRBV7-9|.|.|TRBJ1-4
TGTGCCAGCGCCGGCCAGGGGATCGTCGGAACTAATGAAAAACTGTTTTTT
CASAGQGIVGTNEKLFF
>TRBV6-5|.|.|TRBJ2-7
TGTGCCAGCAGTTACACAAAATTAAGGGGATCTAAGGAGCAGTACTTC
CASSYTKLRGSKEQYF
>TRBV4-2|.|.|TRBJ1-4
TGTGTTAGCAGCCAAGATGGTCCAGTTGGGGAAAAACTGTTTTTT
CVSSQDGPVGEKLFF
>TRBV5-1|.|TRBD1|TRBJ2-1
TGCGCCAGCAGCTCAGGACAGGGGTATGATGAAGATGAGCAGTTCTTC
CASSSGQGYDEDEQFF
>TRBV11-1|.|.|TRBJ2-7
TGTGCCAACAGCCTGTTGTCGGGACACTCCTACGAGCAGAATTTC
CANSLLSGHSYEQNF
>TRBV10-2|.|TRBD1|TRBJ1-5
TGCGCCAGCGGTGAGTCGGACAGGGGGGCGGATCAGCCCCAGCATTTT
CASGESDRGADQPQHF
>TRBV6-5|.|.|TRBJ2-2
TGTGCCAGCAGTCGACATGTCTTGGGCACCGGGGAGCTGATTTTT
CASSRHVLGTGELIF
>TRBV28|.|.|TRBJ1-6
TGTGCCAGCAGTGTGACAGTAAGCTCCTATAATTCACCCCTCCACTTT
CASSVTVSSYNSPLHF
>TRBV11-3|.|.|TRBJ2-5
TGTGCCAGCAGCTTATTCCCCAGGCTTAGTCGGGCAGCAAGAAAAGAGACCCCGTACTTC
CASSLFPRLSRAARKETPYF
>TRBV20-1|.|.|TRBJ2-3
TGCATTGCTCACGGGGTTTTCACAGATACGCAGTATTTT
CIAHGVFTDTQYF
>TRBV20-1|few|.|TRBJ2-2
TGCAGTGTCGCTGGGCAGTCGACCGGGGAGCTGTTTTTT
CSVAGQSTGELFF